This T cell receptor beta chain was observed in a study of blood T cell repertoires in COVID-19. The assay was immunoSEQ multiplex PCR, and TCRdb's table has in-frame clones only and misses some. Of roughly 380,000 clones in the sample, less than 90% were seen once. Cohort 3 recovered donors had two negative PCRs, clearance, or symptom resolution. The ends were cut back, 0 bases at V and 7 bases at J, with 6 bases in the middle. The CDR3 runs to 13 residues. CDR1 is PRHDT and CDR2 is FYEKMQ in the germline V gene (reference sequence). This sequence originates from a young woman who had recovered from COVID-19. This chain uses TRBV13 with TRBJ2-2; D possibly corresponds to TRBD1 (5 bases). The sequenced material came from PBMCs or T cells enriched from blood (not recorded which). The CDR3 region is CASSLGGVGELFF. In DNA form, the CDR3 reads TGTGCCAGCAGCTTAGGAGGGGTCGGGGAGCTGTTTTTT.